Listed below are T cell receptor beta chains from one sample, sequenced in a study of quantifying T cell responses using KT2 cells. One entry per CDR3 protein, called by TCRdb with MiXCR from the UMI-ligation and nested PCR reads. The sample comprises some 33,000 distinct CDR3 sequences, about 9.3% of which are singletons, and 8.5% to 10% rests with the top ten. The sequenced sample was PBMCs spiked with cells of the T cell clone KT2. These receptors were taken from a human donor. CDR3s include the opening cysteine and the closing phenylalanine or tryptophan. A D gene is named only where the DNA matches it firmly. Where a row states a size, it is once, few, many or the class of an expanded clone; other rows omit it.

TRBV6-5,TRBJ2-1,TRBD1,few,TGTGCCAGCAGTTATAGGGACAGGGTATATGAGCAGTTCTTC,CASSYRDRVYEQFF
TRBV13,TRBJ1-1,NA,NA,TGTGCCAGCAGCTTGGAAGGGGGAACTGAAGCTTTCTTT,CASSLEGGTEAFF
TRBV2,TRBJ2-7,TRBD1,few,TGTGCCAGCTCGCCGGACAGGGGGCAAGAGCAGTACTTC,CASSPDRGQEQYF
TRBV6-6,TRBJ1-5,NA,many,TGTGCCAGCAGTCCGGGCCCCTCCCAGCATTTT,CASSPGPSQHF
TRBV7-9,TRBJ2-1,NA,many,TGTGCCAGCAGCGTCGAACTAGGCGGTGAGCAGTTCTTC,CASSVELGGEQFF
TRBV12-3/TRBV12-4,TRBJ1-3,NA,NA,TGTGCCAGCAGTTCCCTCTATACCGCCGAATATTTT,CASSSLYTAEYF
TRBV27,TRBJ1-2,NA,NA,TGTGCCAGCAGTTTCCGGGACCCGCTCTATGGCTACACCTTC,CASSFRDPLYGYTF
TRBV6-5,TRBJ2-3,NA,few,TGTGCCAGCAGCCCCGGCACAGGATTCACAGATACGCAGTATTTT,CASSPGTGFTDTQYF
TRBV7-6,TRBJ2-5,TRBD2,NA,TGTGCCAGCAGCCATAGTCGGGCTAGCGGGAAAGTGGGAGAGACCCAGTACTTC,CASSHSRASGKVGETQYF
TRBV11-2,TRBJ2-5,TRBD2,many,TGTGCCAGCAGCTTAGCTAGCGGTAAAGAGACCCAGTACTTC,CASSLASGKETQYF
TRBV7-3,TRBJ2-2,NA,many,TGTGCCAGCAGCCCTAGTGCCCTGACAGGAACCGGGGAGCTGTTTTTT,CASSPSALTGTGELFF
TRBV7-6,TRBJ1-2,NA,few,TGTGCCAGCGCTGACCCAAGGGGCGCAGATGGCTACACCTTC,CASADPRGADGYTF
TRBV7-3,TRBJ2-7,NA,once,TGTGCCAGCAGTTTCAGGGCAGGGGTTCTCAACGAGCAGTACTTC,CASSFRAGVLNEQYF
TRBV2,TRBJ2-7,NA,NA,TGTGCCAGCAGCTCCCAAGCCTACGAGCAGTACTTC,CASSSQAYEQYF
TRBV12-3/TRBV12-4,TRBJ2-6,NA,NA,TGTGCCAGCAGTTTATGGGTCAGGGGTTTGGGAATCGGGTCTGGGGCCAACGTCCTGACTTTC,CASSLWVRGLGIGSGANVLTF
TRBV6-5,TRBJ1-6,TRBD1,many,TGTGCCACCACGGGACAGCCAGGTTCACCCCTCCACTTT,CATTGQPGSPLHF
TRBV7-2,TRBJ2-7,NA,many,TGTGCCAGCAGCTTAGACAGTATCGGCGAGCAGTACTTC,CASSLDSIGEQYF
TRBV20-1,TRBJ2-7,NA,NA,TGCAGTGCTAGAGATGGCGGCTACGCCACCTACGAGCAGTACTTC,CSARDGGYATYEQYF
TRBV5-6,TRBJ2-1,NA,many,TGTGCCAGCAGCTTGATCGACTTTCCGTGGGAGCAGTTCTTC,CASSLIDFPWEQFF
TRBV5-1,TRBJ1-1,NA,NA,TGCGCCAGCAGCTTTACCAAGAACACTGAAGCTTTCTTT,CASSFTKNTEAFF
TRBV11-1,TRBJ2-1,TRBD2,few,TGTGCCAGCAGCTCAGCTAGCGGGGGGATATACAATGAGCAGTTCTTC,CASSSASGGIYNEQFF
TRBV9,TRBJ2-3,TRBD2,NA,TGTGCCAGCAGCCTAGCGGGAGATTGGACAGATACGCAGTATTTT,CASSLAGDWTDTQYF
TRBV5-1,TRBJ1-4,NA,NA,TGCGCCAGCAGCTTGGTTCCCCCCACGGAGGGTGGCGAAAAACTGTTTTTT,CASSLVPPTEGGEKLFF
TRBV20-1,TRBJ2-7,NA,few,TGCAGTGCTAGAGGGACGGGGGCCGGGGAGCAGTACTTC,CSARGTGAGEQYF
TRBV20-1,TRBJ2-5,TRBD2,few,TGCAGTGCTCCGCGGACTAGCGGGGGCGGAGAGACCCAGTACTTC,CSAPRTSGGGETQYF
TRBV10-2,TRBJ2-3,TRBD2,NA,TGCGCCAGCAGTGACGCCGGGACTAGCGGGAAAAATACGCAGTATTTT,CASSDAGTSGKNTQYF
TRBV29-1,TRBJ1-1,TRBD1,NA,TGCAGCGTCGACAGGGTGGTGAACACTGAAGCTTTCTTT,CSVDRVVNTEAFF
TRBV9,TRBJ1-1,NA,NA,TGTGCCAGCAGCGTAGACGGGAACACTGAAGCTTTCTTT,CASSVDGNTEAFF
TRBV29-1,TRBJ2-1,NA,many,TGCAGCACTGGAAGAGACAATGAGCAGTTCTTC,CSTGRDNEQFF
TRBV7-6,TRBJ1-1,TRBD1,many,TGTGCCAGCAGCCTTAGGACAGGGATGAACACTGAAGCTTTCTTT,CASSLRTGMNTEAFF
TRBV7-2,TRBJ1-5,NA,few,TGTGCCAGCAGCTTAGTAGGCGATAGCAATCAGCCCCAGCATTTT,CASSLVGDSNQPQHF
TRBV11-2,TRBJ2-7,NA,NA,TGTGCCAGCAGCTTTGGTGGGGGCGGGACCTCCTACGAGCAGTACTTC,CASSFGGGGTSYEQYF
TRBV5-8,TRBJ1-2,NA,NA,TGTGCCAGCAGCCGGAGGGCGGACTATGGCTACACCTTC,CASSRRADYGYTF
TRBV5-6,TRBJ1-1,TRBD1,many,TGTGCCAGCAGCCGTTACATTACTCAGGGGGGTACTGAAGCTTTCTTT,CASSRYITQGGTEAFF
TRBV29-1,TRBJ1-2,TRBD1,few,TGCAGCGTTGTTTCGGACAGGGTATATCATGGCTACACCTTC,CSVVSDRVYHGYTF
TRBV7-9,TRBJ1-1,NA,few,TGTGCCAGCAGCTTACAGGGATCCGAAGCTTTCTTT,CASSLQGSEAFF
TRBV29-1,TRBJ2-1,NA,many,TGCAGCGTTGACGGGAGTGTAGGGAATGAGCAGTTCTTC,CSVDGSVGNEQFF
TRBV7-9,TRBJ1-6,TRBD1,many,TGTGCCAGCAGCACCTGGACAGGGGCCAATTCACCCCTCCACTTT,CASSTWTGANSPLHF
TRBV15,TRBJ1-1,NA,NA,TGTGCCACCAGCAGAGGTGTGAACACTGAAGCTTTCTTT,CATSRGVNTEAFF
TRBV20-1,TRBJ2-1,TRBD2,medium-sized,TGCAGTGCTAGTCGCCCTAGCGGGATCTATGAGCAGTTCTTC,CSASRPSGIYEQFF
TRBV6-2/TRBV6-3,TRBJ1-1,TRBD1,NA,TGTGCCAGCAGAACAGGGGGCCCCATGAACACTGAAGCTTTCTTT,CASRTGGPMNTEAFF
TRBV29-1,TRBJ2-3,NA,many,TGCAGCGTTGAAGTGGGGGCGGGGTATAGCACAGATACGCAGTATTTT,CSVEVGAGYSTDTQYF
TRBV5-1,TRBJ2-1,TRBD1,many,TGCGCCAGCACTTACCGTCGTCCGGGACAGGACTACTACAATGAGCAGTTCTTC,CASTYRRPGQDYYNEQFF
TRBV29-1,TRBJ1-3,TRBD1,NA,TGCAGCGTTGCGCAAATGGGACAGGGGTCCGGAAACACCATATATTTT,CSVAQMGQGSGNTIYF
TRBV7-6,TRBJ2-5,NA,many,TGTGCCAGCAGCTTACCAAGAGAGACCCAGTACTTC,CASSLPRETQYF
TRBV24-1,TRBJ2-1,TRBD2,NA,TGTGCCACCCGGAAGTGGGGGGGCTACAATGAGCAGTTCTTC,CATRKWGGYNEQFF
TRBV9,TRBJ2-7,NA,NA,TGTGCCAGCAGCGAAACGGGACACGGACCCTCCTACGAGCAGTACTTC,CASSETGHGPSYEQYF
TRBV7-2,TRBJ2-1,TRBD2,many,TGTGCCAGCAGCCCACTAGCGGGAGGGCCCAATGAGCAGTTCTTC,CASSPLAGGPNEQFF
TRBV27,TRBJ1-5,NA,many,TGTGCCAGCAGTTTAGATGGGGGTGGGCGCAATCAGCCCCAGCATTTT,CASSLDGGGRNQPQHF
TRBV11-2,TRBJ1-3,NA,few,TGTGCCAGCAGCCCCCCCGGCTCTGGAAACACCATATATTTT,CASSPPGSGNTIYF